The 27 T cell receptor beta chains in this list originate from one sample, sequenced in a study of shared clonotypes between healthy human individuals. Sequenced by immunoSEQ multiplex PCR; TCRdb stores in-frame clones only, minus some. The sample lists some 1 million clones; approximately 70% were seen once. The sample consisted of memory CD4+ T cells sorted from blood. The subset was: CD45RA-negative fraction. The receptor set was obtained from a man younger than 35 in good health.

This chain connects TRBV30 to TRBJ2-5; TRBD2 is a possible D gene (6 bases). The V and J ends lost 4 bases and 11 bases respectively, with 14 bases between them. This CDR3 is built from 11 residues. The germline CDR1 and CDR2 sequences are GTSNPN and SVGIG (reference sequence). The CDR3: CAWTSGGEQYF. The CDR3 nucleotides are TGTGCCTGGACCTCTGGAGGGGAGCAGTACTTC.

The chain couples TRBV5-5 to TRBJ1-3, with D perhaps TRBD1 (6 bases). The ends were cut back, 2 bases at V and 2 bases at J, with 14 bases in the middle. CDR3 size: 16 residues. Germline-derived CDR1 and CDR2 are SGHKS and YYEKEE (reference sequence). CDR3 sequence: CASSFSDRTTGNTIYF. The CDR3 nucleotides read TGTGCCAGCAGCTTTTCTGACAGGACGACTGGAAACACCATATATTTT.

The chain recombines TRBV2 with TRBJ2-5, with TRBD2 matching over 8 bases. CDR1 is SNHLY, CDR2 FYNNEI, per germline. CDR3 length: 13 amino acids. V was pared by 4 bases and J by 7 bases, with 5 bases of the junction left unmatched. The CDR3: CASSAGTRGTQYF. The CDR3 nucleotides read TGTGCCAGCAGTGCCGGGACTAGAGGGACCCAGTACTTC.

This clone was detected only once. The rearrangement uses TRBV10-3 and TRBJ2-1; possibly TRBD2 for D (5 bases). From germline, CDR1 is ENHRY and CDR2 SYGVKD. The CDR3 extends over 11 amino acids. Trimming left V 11 bases short and J 6 bases short, with 11 bases between. CDR3 in DNA: TGTGCCGCCGGGGATTCCAATGAGCAGTTCTTC. Residues: CAAGDSNEQFF.

V gene TRBV11-2 combines with J gene TRBJ2-1; weak D call: TRBD2 (6 bases). The length of the CDR3 is 15 residues. V lost 5 bases and J lost 5, with 16 bases in between. Germline lookup yields CDR1 SGHAT and CDR2 FQNNGV. CDR3 DNA sequence: TGTGCCAGCAGCGAGGGGACTCACGGAGACAATGAGCAGTTCTTC. This sequence encodes CASSEGTHGDNEQFF.

The rearrangement uses TRBV28 and TRBJ1-2; D is uncertain. This CDR3 is built from 13 residues. Germline-derived CDR1 and CDR2 are MDHEN and SYDVKM. V was clipped by 7 bases and J by 1 base, with 10 bases between them. CDR3 coding DNA: TGTGCCAGCACCATCGGAAGTAACTATGGCTACACCTTC. This encodes CASTIGSNYGYTF.

This chain links TRBV7-8 with TRBJ2-2, with TRBD1 as a possible D gene (7 bases). This CDR3 region has 18 residues. CDR1 SGHVS and CDR2 FQNEAQ come from the germline V gene. Trimming took 2 bases from V and 7 from J, leaving 23 bases between them. CDR3 nucleotide sequence: TGTGCCAGCAGCTTAAGGGGAGGAGGGGGCACCGCCGACGGGGAGCTGTTTTTT. Residues: CASSLRGGGGTADGELFF.

CDR3 sequence reads: CASSRQGEQYF. CDR3 DNA: TGTGCCAGCTCCCGGCAGGGCGAGCAGTACTTC. V usage is TRBV27 and J usage is TRBJ2-7, with D possibly being TRBD1 (5 bases). CDR3 length equals 11 residues. V was shortened by 8 bases and J by 6 bases, with 11 bases between the two germline ends. Germline V gene lookup returns CDR1 MNHEY and CDR2 SMNVEV (reference sequence).

This clone was picked up one time. The chain is built from TRBV28 and TRBJ1-2; 8 bases agree with TRBD1. Germline V gene data show CDR1 as MDHEN and CDR2 as SYDVKM. V was clipped by 2 bases and J by 8 bases; unmatched bases: 16. This CDR3 contains 17 residues. CDR3 protein: CASSLPGQGGKFEGYTF. The CDR3 DNA follows: TGTGCCAGCAGTTTACCCGGACAGGGAGGCAAATTTGAGGGCTACACCTTC.

The sample holds one count of this clone. The V and J genes are TRBV2 and TRBJ1-6; no definite D call. The CDR3 spans 14 residues. The germline CDR1 and CDR2 sequences are SNHLY and FYNNEI. Trimming shortened V by 5 bases and J by 8 bases, and 13 bases separated the two germline ends. The CDR3 coding sequence is TGTGCCAGCAGTACTAGGACGGGTGATTCACCCCTCCACTTT. It translates to CASSTRTGDSPLHF.

This clone was counted only a few times. The gene calls are TRBV6-5 and TRBJ2-7; TRBD1 aligns across 9 bases. The V segment lost 7 bases and the J segment 6 bases; nucleotides outside the gene matches: 7. Germline V gene lookup returns CDR1 MNHEY and CDR2 SVGAGI. CDR3 size: 13 residues. CDR3 loop: CASTGTGSGEQYF. CDR3 DNA sequence: TGTGCCAGCACAGGGACAGGGTCTGGCGAGCAGTACTTC.

This clone was detected once. V and J are TRBV19 and TRBJ2-2; unclear D gene. V shed 1 base and J shed 7 bases, with 10 bases lying between them. The CDR3 length is 14 residues. Germline lookup yields CDR1 LNHDA and CDR2 SQIVND (reference sequence). CDR3 region: CASSIGAAGGELFF. In nucleotides, the CDR3 is TGTGCCAGTAGTATAGGAGCAGCCGGCGGGGAGCTGTTTTTT.

This clone came up many times. This chain joins TRBV30 and TRBJ1-1, with 9 bases matching TRBD1. This CDR3 is built from 14 residues. After removal of 5 bases from V and 5 bases from J, the junction contained 9 bases not matched to a gene. Germline CDR1 is GTSNPN and CDR2 is SVGIG (reference sequence). CDR3 sequence (DNA): TGTGCCTGGGCGTCCTACAGGGGGCGAACTGAAGCTTTCTTT. Its protein product is CAWASYRGRTEAFF.

This chain connects TRBV12-5 to TRBJ1-1; 7 bases map to TRBD1. The germline gives CDR1 LGHNT, CDR2 FRNRAP. V trimming: 0 bases; J trimming: 4 bases; junction bases outside the gene matches: 11. This CDR3 region has 17 residues. CDR3 in amino acids: CASGLVVSTGKGTEAFF. As DNA, the CDR3 is TGTGCTAGTGGTTTGGTAGTTTCGACAGGGAAGGGCACTGAAGCTTTCTTT.

V is TRBV30 and J is TRBJ2-4, with TRBD2 matching 13 bases. In germline, CDR1 is GTSNPN, CDR2 SVGIG (reference sequence). Losses at the gene ends were 3 bases for V and 7 bases for J; bases not matched to a gene: 6. The CDR3 runs to 15 residues. The CDR3 nucleotides are TGTGCCTGGAGCCTCCAGACTAGCGGGAGGAACATTCAGTACTTC. Amino acid sequence: CAWSLQTSGRNIQYF.

The chain uses TRBV2 and TRBJ2-7, with 9 bases that match TRBD2. Germline V gene sequence: CDR1 SNHLY, CDR2 FYNNEI. This CDR3 is 16 amino acids long. With V trimmed by 4 bases and J by 7 bases, 14 bases remained unmatched. The CDR3 DNA is TGTGCCAGCAGTGTTAACACCGGGACCGCGGGAGGGGAGCAGTACTTC. This sequence encodes CASSVNTGTAGGEQYF.

The chain links TRBV11-2 to TRBJ1-5; D gene ambiguous. Per the germline V gene, CDR1 is SGHAT and CDR2 is FQNNGV. Trimming took 3 bases from V and 5 from J, leaving 8 bases between them. The CDR3 runs to 13 residues. The CDR3 protein is CASSFSWDQPQHF. CDR3 DNA: TGTGCCAGCAGCTTTAGTTGGGATCAGCCCCAGCATTTT.

This chain links TRBV10-3 with TRBJ1-4; 8 nucleotides agree with TRBD1. Looked up from germline, CDR1 is ENHRY and CDR2 is SYGVKD. This CDR3 has 15 amino acids. With V trimmed by 4 bases and J by 7 bases, 8 bases remained unmatched. Written as DNA, the CDR3 is TGTGCCATCAGTGGCGGAGGGGACAGGTTTGAAAAACTGTTTTTT. Encoded protein: CAISGGGDRFEKLFF.

This chain links TRBV2 with TRBJ2-7; TRBD2 is a possible D gene (6 bases). The V gene's germline CDR1 is SNHLY and CDR2 FYNNEI. With 3 bases removed from V and 5 bases from J, the gap between germline ends came to 17 bases. The CDR3 runs 15 residues. Here the CDR3 DNA reads TGTGCCAGCAGTGAGGGGGGTGGCAGGGCCCACGAGCAGTACTTC. This translates into CASSEGGGRAHEQYF.

The V and J genes are TRBV9 and TRBJ2-3; TRBD2 matches 9 bases. CDR1 is SGDLS and CDR2 is YYNGEE in the germline V gene. The CDR3 is 16 residues long. V lost 3 bases and J lost 3; bases outside the gene matches: 8. The CDR3 nucleotides read TGTGCCAGCAGCGGCACCGGGACTAGCTCAACAGATACGCAGTATTTT. Amino acids: CASSGTGTSSTDTQYF.

This clone was seen once. The chain uses TRBV25-1 and TRBJ1-5, with a tentative D call TRBD1 (5 bases). V was shortened by 6 bases and J by 0 bases, with 15 bases between the two germline ends. Germline-derived CDR1 and CDR2 are MGHDK and SYGVNS. The CDR3 is made up of 16 amino acids. The CDR3 DNA sequence: TGTGCCAGCAGGCCGGCGGGGGGGTCTAGCAATCAGCCCCAGCATTTT. Protein product: CASRPAGGSSNQPQHF.

This rearrangement joins TRBV19 to TRBJ1-1, with D perhaps matching TRBD1 (5 bases). This CDR3 spans 14 amino acids. Germline loops: CDR1 LNHDA, CDR2 SQIVND (reference sequence). V lost 6 bases, J lost 4 bases, and 15 bases lay in between. The CDR3 reads CASSITGSSTEAFF. CDR3 in DNA: TGTGCCAGTAGCATAACAGGAAGTAGCACTGAAGCTTTCTTT.

The chain employs TRBV4-1 and TRBJ2-7; D possibly uses TRBD1 or TRBD2 (6 bases each). Germline values: CDR1 MGHRA, CDR2 YSYEKL. The CDR3 totals 15 residues. V lost 5 bases and J 7 bases, leaving 21 bases between the germline ends. For the CDR3, the DNA is TGCGCCAGCAGCTCCCAGGGGAGCCGCGGAGGGGAGCAGTACTTC. Amino acid sequence: CASSSQGSRGGEQYF.

This chain links TRBV27 with TRBJ2-5; TRBD2 matches 10 bases. V shed 5 bases, J shed 5 bases, and the junction held 14 bases outside the gene matches. From germline, CDR1 is MNHEY and CDR2 SMNVEV (reference sequence). CDR3 length equals 17 residues. CDR3 in amino acids: CASSTRTSGGLRETQYF. The CDR3 DNA reads as TGTGCCAGCAGTACAAGGACTAGCGGTGGGCTTCGGGAGACCCAGTACTTC.

This chain joins TRBV4-2 and TRBJ2-2; no clear D. The length of the CDR3 is 15 residues. CDR1 and CDR2 (germline): LGHNA, YNFKEQ. V was shortened by 0 bases and J by 3 bases, with 8 bases between the two germline ends. CDR3 coding DNA: TGTGCCAGCAGCCAAGATCCAAGTCACACCGGGGAGCTGTTTTTT. Amino acid sequence: CASSQDPSHTGELFF.

The chain has TRBV19 and TRBJ1-1; 9 bases align to TRBD1. The germline gives CDR1 LNHDA, CDR2 SQIVND (reference sequence). The CDR3 extends over 13 amino acids. V dropped 4 bases and J dropped 11; count of bases not matched to a gene: 8. CDR3 DNA: TGTGCCAGTAGTAGCCGGGACAGGGTTGAGGCTTTCTTT. Translated: CASSSRDRVEAFF.

Notes on this clone: Compared with germline, one end of the junction differs, possibly owing to a read error. The CDR3 DNA sequence: TGTGCCAGCACTTACCGTAATTCGGGGCCCGGGGAGCTGTTTTTT. Protein product: CASTYRNSGPGELFF. V gene TRBV6-5 combines with J gene TRBJ2-2; D tentatively fits TRBD1 or TRBD2 (5 bases each). The CDR3 covers 15 residues. Per the germline V gene, CDR1 is MNHEY and CDR2 is SVGAGI.